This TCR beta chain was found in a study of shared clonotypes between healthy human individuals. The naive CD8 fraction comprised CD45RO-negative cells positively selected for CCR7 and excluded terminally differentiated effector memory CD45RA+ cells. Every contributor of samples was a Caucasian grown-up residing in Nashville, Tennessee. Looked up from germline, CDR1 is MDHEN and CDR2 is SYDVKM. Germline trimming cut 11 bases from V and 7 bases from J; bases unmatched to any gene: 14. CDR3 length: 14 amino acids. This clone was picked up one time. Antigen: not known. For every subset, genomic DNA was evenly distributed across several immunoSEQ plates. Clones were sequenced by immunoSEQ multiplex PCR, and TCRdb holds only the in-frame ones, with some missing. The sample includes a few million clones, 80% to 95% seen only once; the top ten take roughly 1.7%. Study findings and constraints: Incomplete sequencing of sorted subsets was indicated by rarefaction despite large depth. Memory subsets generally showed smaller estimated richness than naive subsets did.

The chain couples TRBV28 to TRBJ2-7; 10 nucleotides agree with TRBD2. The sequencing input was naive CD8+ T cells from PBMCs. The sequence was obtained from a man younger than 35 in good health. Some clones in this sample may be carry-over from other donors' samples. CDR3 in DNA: TGTGCCGGTTCGTCAGCGGGAGGGCCAAGGGAGCAGTACTTC. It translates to CAGSSAGGPREQYF.